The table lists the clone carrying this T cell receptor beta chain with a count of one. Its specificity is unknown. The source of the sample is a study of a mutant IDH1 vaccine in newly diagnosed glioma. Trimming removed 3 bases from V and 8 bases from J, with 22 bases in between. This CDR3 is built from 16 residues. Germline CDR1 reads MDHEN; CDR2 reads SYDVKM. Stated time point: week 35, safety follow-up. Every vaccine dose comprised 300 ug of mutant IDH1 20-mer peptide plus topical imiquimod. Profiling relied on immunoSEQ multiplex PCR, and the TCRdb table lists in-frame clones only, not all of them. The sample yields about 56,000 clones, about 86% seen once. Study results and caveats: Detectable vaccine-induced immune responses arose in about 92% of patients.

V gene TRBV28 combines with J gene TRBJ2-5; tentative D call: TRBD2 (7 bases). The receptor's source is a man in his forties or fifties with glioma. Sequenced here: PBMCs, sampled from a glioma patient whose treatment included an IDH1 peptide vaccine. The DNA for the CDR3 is TGTGCCAGCAGTTTGTCCAGGTGGGGGGGCAAGAACACCCAGTACTTC. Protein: CASSLSRWGGKNTQYF.